This TCR gamma chain was recovered during a study of Vδ1+ human thymocytes. This clone was recorded a few times. Its antigen is unknown. The sample contains more than one DNA sequence encoding this CDR3. Sequences come from RNA converted to cDNA by reverse transcription. Pooled V-gene forward primers with one constant-region reverse primer generated the CDR3 amplicons by multiplex PCR. TCRdb reprocessed the multiplex PCR reads using CATT. The table includes roughly 30,000 gamma-chain clones, more than 15% detected once. Overall study results and limits: Thymic TRG and TRD repertoires appeared highly polyclonal, with Gaussian CDR3 length distributions.

V shed 0 bases, J shed 3 bases, and the junction held 4 bases outside the gene matches. Germline loops: CDR1 GITISATS, CDR2 ISYDGTV (reference sequence). The CDR3 runs 15 residues. Sequencing was carried out using Vdelta1+ gamma-delta thymocytes from the thymus. Indicated subset: FACS-sorted CD3+ TCRalphabeta- TCRVdelta1+ TCRVdelta2- thymocytes. The receptor was isolated from a boy younger than two who had congenital heart surgery. J is TRGJP1 and V is TRGV9. Here the CDR3 DNA reads TGTGCCTTGTGGGAGGTGCAGTCCACTGGTTGGTTCAAGATATTT. It yields the protein CALWEVQSTGWFKIF.